Shown below are 21 T cell receptor beta chains from a single sample sequenced in a study of cytomegalovirus exposure and HLA in healthy donors. PCR primers comprised 60 Vbeta and 13 Jbeta primers. Method: immunoSEQ multiplex PCR; TCRdb's copy keeps in-frame clones and lacks some. This table has roughly 140,000 clones, around 85% appearing once. The sample consisted of PBMCs. The receptor set was obtained from a man aged 35-49 years in good health and CMV-seropositive.

This chain connects TRBV7-9 to TRBJ2-1, with 12 bases fitting TRBD2. With 0 bases clipped from V and 15 bases from J, the junction kept 12 bases outside the gene matches. CDR1 is SEHNR and CDR2 is FQNEAQ in the germline V gene (reference sequence). The CDR3 is 16 amino acids. CDR3: CASSLAASGRARTRFF. The CDR3 DNA reads as TGTGCCAGCAGCTTAGCAGCTAGCGGGAGGGCCCGTACGCGGTTCTTC.

Only a few counts were recorded for this clone. CDR3 in DNA: TGCGCCAGCAGCTTGGACCAATTCCGGGAGCAGTACTTC. It encodes CASSLDQFREQYF. The chain has TRBV5-1 and TRBJ2-7; D is unclear. The CDR3 consists of 13 residues. V shed 0 bases and J shed 7 bases, with 11 bases lying between them. Germline CDR1 is SGHRS and CDR2 is YFSETQ.

This clone was seen a single time. V usage is TRBV7-9 and J usage is TRBJ2-5, with 8 nucleotides matching TRBD1. Trimming at V came to 3 bases and at J to 2 bases, leaving 5 bases not matched to a gene. There are 15 residues in the CDR3. Looked up from germline, CDR1 is SEHNR and CDR2 is FQNEAQ (reference sequence). This CDR3 is CASSFDYRGQETQYF. The CDR3 nucleotides are TGTGCCAGCAGCTTTGACTACAGGGGGCAAGAGACCCAGTACTTC.

This clone was detected a few times. The V gene is TRBV15, the J gene TRBJ1-4; possibly TRBD1 for D (6 bases). The CDR3 covers 17 residues. Germline V gene sequence: CDR1 LNHNV, CDR2 YYDKDF (reference sequence). The V gene lost 0 bases and the J gene lost 0 bases, with 11 bases spanning the gap. The CDR3 DNA is TGTGCCACCAGCAGAGATTGGAGACAGGCAACTAATGAAAAACTGTTTTTT. It encodes CATSRDWRQATNEKLFF.

The J gene is TRBJ2-2, the V gene TRBV4-2; 10 nucleotides agree with TRBD2. J gave up 6 bases and V 0 bases, and 7 bases lay outside the gene matches. Germline values: CDR1 LGHNA, CDR2 YNFKEQ. The CDR3 consists of 17 residues. The CDR3 here is CASSQEKAGGRPGELFF. The CDR3 bases are TGTGCCAGCAGCCAAGAAAAAGCGGGAGGGCGCCCCGGGGAGCTGTTTTTT.

The rearrangement uses TRBV7-9 and TRBJ2-7, with D possibly being TRBD2 (5 bases). The germline gives CDR1 SEHNR, CDR2 FQNEAQ (reference sequence). The CDR3 runs 13 residues. V was trimmed by 0 bases and J by 7 bases, leaving 10 bases between them. CDR3 protein: CASSLALPGEQYF. In DNA form, the CDR3 reads TGTGCCAGCAGCTTAGCGCTCCCGGGAGAGCAGTACTTC.

The count of this clone is one. The chain carries TRBV7-7 and TRBJ2-7, with D maybe TRBD2 (7 bases). The V gene lost 0 bases and the J gene lost 5 bases, with 11 bases spanning the gap. This CDR3 spans 14 amino acids. CDR1 is SSHAT, CDR2 FNYEAQ, per germline (reference sequence). This CDR3 reads CASSLAGEGDEQYF. The CDR3 bases are TGTGCCAGCAGCTTAGCGGGGGAGGGGGACGAGCAGTACTTC. Drawing the rest from reference TRBV7-7 and TRBJ2-7, the complete variable domain is GAGVSQSPRYKVTKRGQDVTLRCDPISSHATLYWYQQALGQGPEFLTYFNYEAQPDKSGLPSDRFSAERPEGSISTLTIQRTEQRDSAMYRCASSLAGEGDEQYFGPGTRLTVT.

J is TRBJ2-7 and V is TRBV19, with D maybe TRBD1 (6 bases). Per the germline V gene, CDR1 is LNHDA and CDR2 is SQIVND (reference sequence). The CDR3 consists of 12 residues. Trimming left V 0 bases short and J 9 bases short, with 9 bases between. This chain's CDR3 is CASSIDQGPQYF. The CDR3 DNA reads TGTGCCAGTAGTATAGATCAGGGGCCGCAGTACTTC.

The chain employs TRBV7-2 and TRBJ2-5, with D possibly matching TRBD2 (5 bases). The CDR3 covers 15 residues. In germline, CDR1 is SGHTA, CDR2 FQGNSA. The V end was cut by 1 base, the J end by 5 bases, with 14 bases between. This CDR3 reads CASSLGHLRGETQYF. CDR3 DNA: TGTGCCAGCAGCTTAGGGCACCTTAGAGGGGAGACCCAGTACTTC.

This clone occurred once. CDR3 sequence (DNA): TGTGCCAGCAGCTTAGCTCCCCAGGGGGAGGATGAGCAGTACTTC. It specifies CASSLAPQGEDEQYF. The rearrangement links TRBV7-9 to TRBJ2-7; D is perhaps TRBD1 (7 bases). CDR3 size: 15 residues. Trimming removed 0 bases from V and 7 bases from J, with 16 bases in between. Germline CDR1 reads SEHNR; CDR2 reads FQNEAQ (reference sequence).

J is TRBJ1-1 and V is TRBV7-3; TRBD1 matches 7 bases. Unmatched junction bases numbered 2, after V lost 2 bases and J lost 2 bases. This CDR3 has 14 amino acids. CDR1 is SGHTA, CDR2 FQGTGA, per germline. CDR3 protein: CASSLQGGNTEAFF. CDR3 DNA sequence: TGTGCCAGCAGCTTACAGGGGGGAAACACTGAAGCTTTCTTT.

The gene calls are TRBV7-9 and TRBJ2-1, with 7 bases fitting TRBD2. Unmatched junction bases numbered 5, after V lost 0 bases and J lost 6 bases. Germline lookup yields CDR1 SEHNR and CDR2 FQNEAQ (reference sequence). The CDR3 is made up of 15 amino acids. The CDR3 sequence: CASSLAGGKLNEQFF. The DNA for the CDR3 is TGTGCCAGCAGCTTAGCGGGGGGGAAACTCAATGAGCAGTTCTTC.

This clone was observed once. This chain links TRBV13 with TRBJ1-1, with TRBD1 identical over 7 bases. The CDR3 spans 14 residues. The germline V gene encodes CDR1 PRHDT and CDR2 FYEKMQ (reference sequence). The V and J ends lost 5 bases and 4 bases, in that order; junction bases with no gene match: 7. The CDR3 DNA reads TGTGCCAGCAGCCCCTGGAGGGGGCGCACTGAAGCTTTCTTT. This encodes CASSPWRGRTEAFF.

The gene calls are TRBV30 and TRBJ1-5; tentatively, D is TRBD1 (5 bases). CDR1 is GTSNPN, CDR2 SVGIG, per germline (reference sequence). With 0 bases removed from V and 1 base from J, the gap between germline ends came to 10 bases. CDR3 length: 15 amino acids. The CDR3 nucleotides are TGTGCCTGGAGTGTACTCGGGGGAAGCAATCAGCCCCAGCATTTT. Translation gives CAWSVLGGSNQPQHF.

The rearrangement links TRBV27 to TRBJ2-7; tentative D call: TRBD1 (6 bases). The V end was cut by 2 bases, the J end by 6 bases, with 8 bases between. The CDR3 is made up of 12 amino acids. CDR1 and CDR2 from the germline V gene are MNHEY and SMNVEV (reference sequence). The DNA for the CDR3 is TGTGCCAGCAGTTTACAGGGGACCGAGCAGTACTTC. Translation: CASSLQGTEQYF.

J is TRBJ1-2 and V is TRBV27; D is possibly TRBD1 (5 bases). The CDR3 length is 13 residues. Trimming took 3 bases from V and 7 from J, leaving 12 bases between them. The V gene's germline CDR1 is MNHEY and CDR2 SMNVEV (reference sequence). The CDR3 nucleotides read TGTGCCAGCAGTTTCCAGGGATTAAGTGGCTACACCTTC. This translates into CASSFQGLSGYTF.

The gene calls are TRBV19 and TRBJ2-7; 12 bases fit TRBD2. V was pared by 6 bases and J by 5 bases, with 8 bases of the junction left unmatched. CDR1 LNHDA and CDR2 SQIVND come from the germline V gene (reference sequence). CDR3 size: 15 residues. This CDR3 is CASRSLAGGPHEQYF. The CDR3 DNA is TGTGCCAGTAGATCTCTAGCGGGGGGGCCCCACGAGCAGTACTTC.

This clone was seen a handful of times. This chain joins TRBV10-2 and TRBJ2-5; possibly TRBD2 for D (6 bases). V lost 10 bases and J 2 bases, leaving 14 bases between the germline ends. Per the germline V gene, CDR1 is WSHSY and CDR2 is SAAADI. The length of the CDR3 is 13 residues. The CDR3 loop is CANDRDCQETQYF. The CDR3 DNA reads TGCGCCAACGACCGGGACTGTCAAGAGACCCAGTACTTC.

This clone was found once. The genes are TRBV19 and TRBJ1-6; possibly TRBD1 for D (5 bases). Germline CDR1 reads LNHDA; CDR2 reads SQIVND (reference sequence). The CDR3 totals 14 residues. V was clipped by 6 bases and J by 7 bases, with 13 bases between them. The CDR3 DNA reads as TGTGCCAGTAGCAACCACAGGATGAATTCACCCCTCCACTTT. This sequence encodes CASSNHRMNSPLHF.

The chain employs TRBV14 and TRBJ2-3; 8 bases align to TRBD1. Trimming removed 4 bases from V and 1 base from J; junction bases left unmatched: 10. Germline V gene lookup returns CDR1 SGHDN and CDR2 FVKESK. The CDR3 contains 17 residues. The CDR3 is CASSPDRAFEGTDTQYF. Here the CDR3 DNA reads TGTGCCAGCAGCCCGGACAGGGCTTTTGAGGGCACAGATACGCAGTATTTT.

The genes are TRBV7-2 and TRBJ2-7; 9 positions match TRBD2. The J segment lost 7 bases and the V segment lost 2 bases, leaving 9 bases of the junction unmatched. The CDR3 extends over 15 amino acids. CDR1 is SGHTA and CDR2 is FQGNSA in the germline V gene. The CDR3 region has the DNA TGTGCCAGCAGCTTAATGGCTAGCGGGGCGGGAGAGCAGTACTTC. It codes for CASSLMASGAGEQYF.